A selection of T cell receptor beta chains follows, all from one sample in a study of T cells after yellow fever vaccination. Each CDR3 protein gets one entry after TCRdb re-called the 5' RACE reads with MiXCR. The table has some 300,000 distinct CDR3 sequences, around 4% seen once. The sequenced sample was PBMCs, obtained on the day of the yellow fever booster vaccination. The receptor source for this set is a man between 18 and 35 years old who received the YFV17D yellow fever vaccine. Both conserved end residues are part of each CDR3. D genes are given only for firm matches. Part of the rows lack a size; the others show once, few, many or a class for expanded clones.

>many|TRBJ2-1|13|TRBD2|TRBV5-1
TGCGCCAGCAGAATAGCGGGGGCGAATGAGCAGTTCTTC
CASRIAGANEQFF
>NA|TRBJ1-2|13|NA|TRBV3-1
TGTGCCAGCAGCCAGAGAGGAATCTATGGCTACACCTTC
CASSQRGIYGYTF
>many|TRBJ2-3|17|NA|TRBV6-5
TGTGCCAGCAGTTATCTTGAACCCATTTCAGGCACAGATACGCAGTATTTT
CASSYLEPISGTDTQYF
>many|TRBJ2-3|15|TRBD2|TRBV12-3/TRBV12-4
TGTGCCAGCAGTTTACTTGCGGGGGGCAGGGATACGCAGTATTTT
CASSLLAGGRDTQYF
>many|TRBJ1-1|15|TRBD1|TRBV11-2
TGTGCCAGCAGCCACAGGGGACAGGGGTTGTCTGAAGCTTTCTTT
CASSHRGQGLSEAFF
>few|TRBJ2-1|13|TRBD2|TRBV9
TGTGCCAGCAGCCGGGGGGGGAGCAATGAGCAGTTCTTC
CASSRGGSNEQFF
>NA|TRBJ1-5|16|NA|TRBV19
TGTGCCAGTAGTATACAGGGGATGTGGGGCAATCAGCCCCAGCATTTT
CASSIQGMWGNQPQHF
>many|TRBJ2-5|14|NA|TRBV12-3/TRBV12-4
TGTGCCAGCAGTTTCGGCGGAGGGGGAGAGACCCAGTACTTC
CASSFGGGGETQYF
>few|TRBJ2-3|16|NA|TRBV4-2
TGTGCCAGCAGCCAAGAAGGTGGGGGGGCCTGGGATACGCAGTATTTT
CASSQEGGGAWDTQYF
>many|TRBJ2-1|14|TRBD1|TRBV19
TGTGCCAGTAGTACGGGACAGGGTAACAATGAGCAGTTCTTC
CASSTGQGNNEQFF
>NA|TRBJ2-3|16|NA|TRBV11-2
TGTGCCAGCAGCCCCAGAGGGAATCGTGGCACAGATACGCAGTATTTT
CASSPRGNRGTDTQYF
>few|TRBJ2-5|14|NA|TRBV10-3
TGTGCCATCAGTGATCCTAAGGTCGGGGAGACCCAGTACTTC
CAISDPKVGETQYF
>NA|TRBJ2-3|16|NA|TRBV4-3
TGCGCCAGCAGCCACATTGGAAGGAAGGGCACAGATACGCAGTATTTT
CASSHIGRKGTDTQYF
>NA|TRBJ2-7|12|TRBD2|TRBV30
TGTGCCTGGAGCTTAGCGGGGGGCGAGCAGTACTTC
CAWSLAGGEQYF
>few|TRBJ2-1|15|TRBD2|TRBV6-4
TGTGCCAGCAGCGCCGGAGCGGGGATATACAATGAGCAGTTCTTC
CASSAGAGIYNEQFF
>few|TRBJ2-2|15|TRBD1|TRBV6-2/TRBV6-3
TGTGCCACCCTCGTCGGACAGGGGGCATTCGGGGAGCTGTTTTTT
CATLVGQGAFGELFF
>few|TRBJ1-2|12|NA|TRBV5-4
TGTGCCGGTCGGAGGGGGGACGGGGGCTACACCTTC
CAGRRGDGGYTF
>many|TRBJ1-2|16|TRBD1|TRBV5-1
TGCGCCAGCAGCCATGGGCGGACAGGTGGAATGGATGGCTACACCTTC
CASSHGRTGGMDGYTF
>few|TRBJ2-3|13|NA|TRBV28
TGTGCCACCACAGGGCTCGCCGCAGATACGCAGTATTTT
CATTGLAADTQYF
>many|TRBJ2-5|16|TRBD1|TRBV5-5
TGTGCCAGCAGCCCAGGACCCGGGACAGGGCAAGAGACCCAGTACTTC
CASSPGPGTGQETQYF